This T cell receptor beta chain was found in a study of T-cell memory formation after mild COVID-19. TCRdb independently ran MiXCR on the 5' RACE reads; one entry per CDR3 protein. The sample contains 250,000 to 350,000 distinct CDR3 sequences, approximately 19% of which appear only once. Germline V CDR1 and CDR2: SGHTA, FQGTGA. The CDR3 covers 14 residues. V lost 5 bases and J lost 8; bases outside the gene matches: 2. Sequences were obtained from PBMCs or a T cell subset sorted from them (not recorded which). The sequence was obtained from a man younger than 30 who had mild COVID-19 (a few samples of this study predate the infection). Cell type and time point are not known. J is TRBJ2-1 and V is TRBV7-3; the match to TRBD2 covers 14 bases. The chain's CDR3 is CASSPGLAGDEQFF. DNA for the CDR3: TGTGCCAGCAGCCCGGGACTAGCGGGGGATGAGCAGTTCTTC.